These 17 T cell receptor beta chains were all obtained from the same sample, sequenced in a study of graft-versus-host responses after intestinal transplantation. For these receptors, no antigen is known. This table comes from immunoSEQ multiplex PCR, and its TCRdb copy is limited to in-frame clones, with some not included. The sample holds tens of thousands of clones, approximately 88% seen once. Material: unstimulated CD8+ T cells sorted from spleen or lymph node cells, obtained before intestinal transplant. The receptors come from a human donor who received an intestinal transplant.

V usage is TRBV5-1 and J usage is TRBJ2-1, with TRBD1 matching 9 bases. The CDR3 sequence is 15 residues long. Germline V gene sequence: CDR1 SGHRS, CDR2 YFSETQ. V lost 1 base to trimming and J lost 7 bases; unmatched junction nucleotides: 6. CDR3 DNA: TGCGCCAGCAGCTTGCCCCGGGACAGGGCGAATGAGCAGTTCTTC. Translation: CASSLPRDRANEQFF.

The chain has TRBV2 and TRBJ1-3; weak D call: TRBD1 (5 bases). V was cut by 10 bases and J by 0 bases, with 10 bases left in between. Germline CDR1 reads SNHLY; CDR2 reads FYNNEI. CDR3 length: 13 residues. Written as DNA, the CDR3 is TGTGCCACCCGGGGGTACTCTGGAAACACCATATATTTT. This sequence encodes CATRGYSGNTIYF.

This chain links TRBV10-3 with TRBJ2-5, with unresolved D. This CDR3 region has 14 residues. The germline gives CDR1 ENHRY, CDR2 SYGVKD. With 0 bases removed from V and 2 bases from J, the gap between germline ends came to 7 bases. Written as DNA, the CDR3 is TGTGCCATCAGTGAGTCTTGGCTTCAAGAGACCCAGTACTTC. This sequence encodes CAISESWLQETQYF.

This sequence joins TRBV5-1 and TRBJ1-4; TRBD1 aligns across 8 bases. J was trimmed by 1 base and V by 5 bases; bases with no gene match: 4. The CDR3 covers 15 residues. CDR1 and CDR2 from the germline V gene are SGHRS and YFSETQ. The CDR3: CASSSTGGTNEKLFF. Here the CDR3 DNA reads TGCGCCAGCAGTTCAACAGGGGGAACTAATGAAAAACTGTTTTTT. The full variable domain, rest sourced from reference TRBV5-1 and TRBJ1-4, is KAGVTQTPRYLIKTRGQQVTLSCSPISGHRSVSWYQQTPGQGLQFLFEYFSETQRNKGNFPGRFSGRQFSNSRSEMNVSTLELGDSALYLCASSSTGGTNEKLFFGSGTQLSVL.

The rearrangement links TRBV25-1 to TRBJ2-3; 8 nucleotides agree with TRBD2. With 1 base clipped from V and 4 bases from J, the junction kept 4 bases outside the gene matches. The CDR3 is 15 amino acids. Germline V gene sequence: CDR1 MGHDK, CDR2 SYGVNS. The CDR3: CASSEFTSGADTQYF. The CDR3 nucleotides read TGTGCCAGCAGTGAATTCACTAGCGGAGCAGATACGCAGTATTTT.

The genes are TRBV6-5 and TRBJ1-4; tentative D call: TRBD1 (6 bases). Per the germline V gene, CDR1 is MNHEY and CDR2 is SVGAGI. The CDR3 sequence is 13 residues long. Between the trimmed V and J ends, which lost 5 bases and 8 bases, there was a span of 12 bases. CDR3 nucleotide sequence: TGTGCCAGCAGTATCAGGGGTGGCGAAAAACTGTTTTTT. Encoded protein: CASSIRGGEKLFF.

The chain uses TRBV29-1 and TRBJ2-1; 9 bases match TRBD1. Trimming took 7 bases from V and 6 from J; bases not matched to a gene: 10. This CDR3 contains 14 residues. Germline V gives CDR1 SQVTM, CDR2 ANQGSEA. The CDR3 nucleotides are TGCAGCGCCCCGGGGGGACAGGGTTCCAATGAGCAGTTCTTC. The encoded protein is CSAPGGQGSNEQFF.

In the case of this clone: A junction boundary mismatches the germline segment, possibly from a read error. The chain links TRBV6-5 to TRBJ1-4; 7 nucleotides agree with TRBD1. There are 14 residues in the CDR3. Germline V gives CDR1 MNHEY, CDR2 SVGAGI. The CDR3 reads CASSWGQTSEKLFF. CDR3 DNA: TGTGCCAGCAGTTGGGGACAGACTAGTGAAAAACTGTTTTTT.

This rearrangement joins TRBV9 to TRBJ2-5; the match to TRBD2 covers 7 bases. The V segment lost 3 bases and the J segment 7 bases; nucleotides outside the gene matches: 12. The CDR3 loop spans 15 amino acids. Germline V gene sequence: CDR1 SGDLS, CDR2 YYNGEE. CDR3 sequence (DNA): TGTGCCAGCAGCGCCGGGATAGAGGGGAGGGTGACCCAGTACTTC. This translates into CASSAGIEGRVTQYF.

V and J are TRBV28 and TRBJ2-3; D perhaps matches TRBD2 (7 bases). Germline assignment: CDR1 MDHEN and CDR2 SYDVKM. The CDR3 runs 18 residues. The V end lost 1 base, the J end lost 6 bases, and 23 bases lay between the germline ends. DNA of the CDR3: TGTGCCAGCAGTTTATTCCGTGGGACACTCGGGAGGATTGATACGCAGTATTTT. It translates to CASSLFRGTLGRIDTQYF.

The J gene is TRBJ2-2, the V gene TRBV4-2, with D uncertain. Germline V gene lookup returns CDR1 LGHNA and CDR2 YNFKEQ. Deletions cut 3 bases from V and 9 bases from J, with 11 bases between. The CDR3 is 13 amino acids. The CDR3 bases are TGTGCCAGCAGCCAGTTACTCGTTAGGGAGCTGTTTTTT. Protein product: CASSQLLVRELFF.

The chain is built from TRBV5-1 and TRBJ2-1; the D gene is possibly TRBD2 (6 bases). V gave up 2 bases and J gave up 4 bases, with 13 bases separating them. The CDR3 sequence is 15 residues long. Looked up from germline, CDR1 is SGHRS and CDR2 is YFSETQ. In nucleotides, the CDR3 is TGCGCCAGCAGCTTAATAGCGGCACCTTACAATGAGCAGTTCTTC. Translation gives CASSLIAAPYNEQFF.

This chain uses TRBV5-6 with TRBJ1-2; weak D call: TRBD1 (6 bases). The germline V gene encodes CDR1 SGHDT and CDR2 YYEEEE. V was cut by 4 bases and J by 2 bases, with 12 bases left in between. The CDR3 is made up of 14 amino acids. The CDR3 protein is CASSPNTGNYGYTF. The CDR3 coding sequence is TGTGCCAGCAGCCCAAATACAGGGAACTATGGCTACACCTTC.

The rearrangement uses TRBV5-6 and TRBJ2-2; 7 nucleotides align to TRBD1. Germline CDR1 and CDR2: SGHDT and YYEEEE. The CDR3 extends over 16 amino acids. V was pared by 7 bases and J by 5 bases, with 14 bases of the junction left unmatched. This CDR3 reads CASLARGMEWTGELFF. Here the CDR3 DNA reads TGTGCCAGCCTGGCCAGGGGGATGGAGTGGACCGGGGAGCTGTTTTTT. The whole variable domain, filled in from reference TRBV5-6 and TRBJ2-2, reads DAGVTQSPTHLIKTRGQQVTLRCSPKSGHDTVSWYQQALGQGPQFIFQYYEEEERQRGNFPDRFSGHQFPNYSSELNVNALLLGDSALYLCASLARGMEWTGELFFGEGSRLTVL.

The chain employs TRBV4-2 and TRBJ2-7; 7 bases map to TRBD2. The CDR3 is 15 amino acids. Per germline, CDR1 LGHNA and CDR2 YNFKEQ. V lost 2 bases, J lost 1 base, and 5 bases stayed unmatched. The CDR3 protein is CASSQKWRESYEQYF. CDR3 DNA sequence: TGTGCCAGCAGCCAAAAGTGGCGGGAGTCCTACGAGCAGTACTTC.

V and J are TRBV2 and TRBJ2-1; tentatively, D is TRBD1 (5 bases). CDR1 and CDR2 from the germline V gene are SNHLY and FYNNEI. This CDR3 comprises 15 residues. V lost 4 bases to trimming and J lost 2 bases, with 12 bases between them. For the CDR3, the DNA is TGTGCCAGCAGTGGCTCGACAGTTACCTACAATGAGCAGTTCTTC. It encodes CASSGSTVTYNEQFF.

The chain's CDR3 is CASSLVQRETYEQYF. CDR3 in DNA: TGTGCCAGCAGCCTGGTTCAGCGGGAGACCTACGAGCAGTACTTC. The chain carries TRBV5-6 and TRBJ2-7; TRBD2 agrees at 8 bases. Germline V gene data show CDR1 as SGHDT and CDR2 as YYEEEE. The CDR3 extends over 15 amino acids. The V gene end was trimmed by 4 bases and the J gene end by 2 bases; junction bases not matched to a gene: 8.